The clone carrying this T cell receptor (beta chain) was recorded many times. The data belong to a study of T-cell memory formation after mild COVID-19. TCRdb called the 5' RACE reads again in MiXCR, with one record for every CDR3 protein. The sample gives 350,000 to 500,000 distinct CDR3 sequences, about 22% of which show up once; 13% is in the top ten. The source material was PBMCs or a T cell subset sorted from them (not recorded which). The sequence was obtained from an adult woman who had mild COVID-19 (a few samples of this study predate the infection). Cell type and time point are not known.

The CDR3 DNA sequence: TGTGCCACCAGCAGACTAGCGGACACCGGGGAGCTGTTTTTT. Translation gives CATSRLADTGELFF. V and J are TRBV15 and TRBJ2-2; 7 nucleotides agree with TRBD2. Germline V CDR1 and CDR2: LNHNV, YYDKDF (reference sequence). The V and J ends lost 2 bases and 3 bases, in that order; junction bases with no gene match: 0. There are 14 residues in the CDR3.